A single sample is the source of the 11 T cell receptor beta chains below, sequenced in a study of cytomegalovirus exposure and HLA in healthy donors. The method was immunoSEQ multiplex PCR; TCRdb's version includes in-frame clones alone and lacks a portion of them. The top ten clones hold less than 3.5% of a sample with about 140,000 clones, roughly nine tenths of them seen once. The sample consisted of PBMCs. These receptors all stem from a young man in good health and CMV-seronegative.

V is TRBV27 and J is TRBJ1-2, with a tentative D call TRBD1 (6 bases). V was shortened by 5 bases and J by 7 bases, with 17 bases between the two germline ends. Germline CDR1 reads MNHEY; CDR2 reads SMNVEV (reference sequence). The CDR3 extends over 14 amino acids. The CDR3 DNA is TGTGCCAGCAGTGCAGACCCTGGGGGCCGTGGCTACACCTTC. Protein product: CASSADPGGRGYTF.

The chain recombines TRBV28 with TRBJ2-7, with 7 bases lining up with TRBD2. CDR1 is MDHEN, CDR2 SYDVKM, per germline. The CDR3 loop spans 15 amino acids. The junction had 11 bases not matched to a gene; V was cut back by 6 bases and J by 3 bases. CDR3 loop: CASSPQGGVLYEQYF. The DNA for the CDR3 is TGTGCCAGCAGCCCCCAGGGAGGGGTTCTCTACGAGCAGTACTTC.

This CDR3 reads CASSVRQGFYEQYF. As DNA, the CDR3 is TGTGCCAGCAGCGTTCGTCAGGGTTTTTACGAGCAGTACTTC. The rearrangement links TRBV6-6 to TRBJ2-7; D possibly corresponds to TRBD1 (5 bases). The CDR3 extends over 14 amino acids. V lost 6 bases to trimming and J lost 4 bases, with 16 bases between them. Germline V gene lookup returns CDR1 MNHNY and CDR2 SVGAGI (reference sequence).

The CDR3 region has the DNA TGTGCCAGCAGCGCAACCGCCCACCCGAAAGGAGTCGTATACAATGAGCAGTTCTTC. It translates to CASSATAHPKGVVYNEQFF. The chain couples TRBV9 to TRBJ2-1; D unclear. CDR3 length: 19 amino acids. Deletions cut 3 bases from V and 4 bases from J, with 26 bases between. Germline V gives CDR1 SGDLS, CDR2 YYNGEE.

This clone was detected only a few times. Within the sample, other DNA sequences also encode this same CDR3. J is TRBJ1-2 and V is TRBV10-3; D may be TRBD1 (6 bases). The CDR3 length is 14 residues. The V and J ends lost 0 bases and 2 bases respectively, with 7 bases between them. Germline values: CDR1 ENHRY, CDR2 SYGVKD. The CDR3 loop is CAISESQGNYGYTF. The CDR3 bases are TGTGCCATCAGTGAGTCCCAGGGGAACTATGGCTACACCTTC.

This chain joins TRBV27 and TRBJ2-7; D possibly corresponds to TRBD2 (6 bases). Germline loops: CDR1 MNHEY, CDR2 SMNVEV (reference sequence). The ends were cut back, 5 bases at V and 0 bases at J, with 17 bases in the middle. This CDR3 is 16 amino acids long. The CDR3 region has the DNA TGTGCCAGCAGTCGCTTTTGGCAGGGAGGCTCCTACGAGCAGTACTTC. Translated: CASSRFWQGGSYEQYF.

The chain joins TRBV19 to TRBJ1-1; D may be TRBD1 (5 bases). The CDR3 covers 12 residues. V was clipped by 4 bases and J by 4 bases, with 7 bases between them. Germline assignment: CDR1 LNHDA and CDR2 SQIVND (reference sequence). CDR3: CASSKGSTEAFF. In nucleotides, the CDR3 is TGTGCCAGTAGTAAGGGGTCCACTGAAGCTTTCTTT.

The chain is built from TRBV6-5 and TRBJ2-7; 7 nucleotides line up with TRBD1. Looked up from germline, CDR1 is MNHEY and CDR2 is SVGAGI. With V trimmed by 2 bases and J by 2 bases, 6 bases remained unmatched. The CDR3 has 15 residues. CDR3 DNA sequence: TGTGCCAGCAGTTACGACAGGGAAAACACCTACGAGCAGTACTTC. This translates into CASSYDRENTYEQYF.

This chain uses TRBV28 with TRBJ1-1, with D hard to call. This CDR3 has 13 amino acids. Germline values: CDR1 MDHEN, CDR2 SYDVKM. The ends were cut back, 4 bases at V and 7 bases at J, with 13 bases in the middle. The CDR3 nucleotides read TGTGCCAGCAGTTATAATGCCGGGAGTGAAGCTTTCTTT. Amino acid sequence: CASSYNAGSEAFF.

The CDR3 spells CASSTTGGTGNTIYF. CDR3 bases: TGCGCCAGCAGCACGACAGGGGGTACTGGAAACACCATATATTTT. V gene TRBV5-1 combines with J gene TRBJ1-3; 9 bases are a match to TRBD1. The CDR3 totals 15 residues. CDR1 and CDR2 from the germline V gene are SGHRS and YFSETQ. The V gene end was trimmed by 4 bases and the J gene end by 2 bases; junction bases not matched to a gene: 4.

The rearrangement links TRBV11-2 to TRBJ2-7, with D unclear. V lost 3 bases and J lost 2, with 11 bases in between. This CDR3 spans 14 amino acids. Germline loops: CDR1 SGHAT, CDR2 FQNNGV. The CDR3 loop is CASSFSGNPYEQYF. The CDR3 DNA is TGTGCCAGCAGCTTCTCGGGTAATCCCTACGAGCAGTACTTC. The whole variable domain, remainder taken from reference TRBV11-2 and TRBJ2-7, is EAGVAQSPRYKIIEKRQSVAFWCNPISGHATLYWYQQILGQGPKLLIQFQNNGVVDDSQLPKDRFSAERLKGVDSTLKIQPAKLEDSAVYLCASSFSGNPYEQYFGPGTRLTVT.